This T cell receptor beta chain was identified in a study of T cells expressing NK-cell markers. TCRdb reprocessed the 5' RACE reads and stores each CDR3 protein as one record, lacking DNA. Recorded for this sample: about 550,000 distinct CDR3 sequences. Germline V gives CDR1 SQVTM, CDR2 ANQGSEA. There are 16 residues in the CDR3. The gene calls are TRBV29-1 and TRBJ2-1; the TCRdb call, TRBD2, lacks DNA for checking. The receptor comes from a man aged 18 to 30 in good health. The sample taken for sequencing was blood T cells: a sorted CD56 or NKG2C T cell subset, CD4+ or CD8+ T cells, or bulk PBMC T cells (not recorded which). Here the CDR3 reads CSVSRASGRHPNEQFF.